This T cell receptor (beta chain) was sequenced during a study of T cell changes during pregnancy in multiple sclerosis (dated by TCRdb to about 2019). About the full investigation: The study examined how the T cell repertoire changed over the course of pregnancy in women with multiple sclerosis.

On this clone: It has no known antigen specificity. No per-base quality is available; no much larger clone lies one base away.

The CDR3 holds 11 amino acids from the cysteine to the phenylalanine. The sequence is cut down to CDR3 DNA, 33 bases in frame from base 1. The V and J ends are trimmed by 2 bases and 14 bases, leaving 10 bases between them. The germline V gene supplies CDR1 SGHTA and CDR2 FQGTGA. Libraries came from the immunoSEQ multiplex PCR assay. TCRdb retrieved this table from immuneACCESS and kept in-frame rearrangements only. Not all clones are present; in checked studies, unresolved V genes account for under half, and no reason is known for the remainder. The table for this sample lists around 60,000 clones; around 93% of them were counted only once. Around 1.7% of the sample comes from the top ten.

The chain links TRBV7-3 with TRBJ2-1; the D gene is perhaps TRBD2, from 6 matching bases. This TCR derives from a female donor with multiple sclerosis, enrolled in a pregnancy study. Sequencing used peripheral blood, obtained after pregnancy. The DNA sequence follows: TGTGCCAGCAGCTTAGGAGGGGAAAAGTTCTTC. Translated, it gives CASSLGGEKFF.